This T cell receptor beta chain was observed in a study of T cell responses to AZD1222 COVID-19 vaccine. Profiled with immunoSEQ multiplex PCR; TCRdb holds only in-frame clones, not every one. The sample records approximately 150,000 clones, 93% being singletons. The CDR3 has 15 residues. Trimming removed 0 bases at V and 5 bases at J, with 14 bases between. The germline gives CDR1 SGDLS, CDR2 YYNGEE. Overall study findings and caveats: Sampling captured repertoires only after the peak T cell response. Breadth and depth of Spike-specific TCRs rose after two AZD1222 doses.

Of note for this clone: Its cognate antigen is unknown.

This receptor was obtained from an adult in good health. Here the sequenced sample was peripheral blood, taken on day 0 of AZD1222 vaccination. The chain combines TRBV9 with TRBJ2-5; maybe TRBD2 (5 bases). The CDR3 sequence: CASSVGWLAGETQYF. The CDR3 DNA reads as TGTGCCAGCAGCGTAGGGTGGCTAGCTGGCGAGACCCAGTACTTC. Full variable domain (outside the CDR3, taken from reference TRBV9 and TRBJ2-5): DSGVTQTPKHLITATGQRVTLRCSPRSGDLSVYWYQQSLDQGLQFLIQYYNGEERAKGNILERFSAQQFPDLHSELNLSSLELGDSALYFCASSVGWLAGETQYFGPGTRLLVL.